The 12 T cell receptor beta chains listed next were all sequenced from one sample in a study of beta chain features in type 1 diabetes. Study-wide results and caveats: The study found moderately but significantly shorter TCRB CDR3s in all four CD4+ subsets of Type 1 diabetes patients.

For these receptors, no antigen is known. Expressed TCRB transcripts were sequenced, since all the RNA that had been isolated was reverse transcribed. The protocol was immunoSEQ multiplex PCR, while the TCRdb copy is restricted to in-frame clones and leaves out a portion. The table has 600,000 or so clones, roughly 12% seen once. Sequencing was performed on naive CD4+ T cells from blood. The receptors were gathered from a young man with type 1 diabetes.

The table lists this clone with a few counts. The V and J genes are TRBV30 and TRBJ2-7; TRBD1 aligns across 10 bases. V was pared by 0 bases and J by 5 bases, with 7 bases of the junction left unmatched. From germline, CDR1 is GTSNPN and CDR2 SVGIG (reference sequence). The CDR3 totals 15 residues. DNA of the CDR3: TGTGCCTGGAGTGTACAAAGACAGGGGGCTAACGAGCAGTACTTC. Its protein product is CAWSVQRQGANEQYF.

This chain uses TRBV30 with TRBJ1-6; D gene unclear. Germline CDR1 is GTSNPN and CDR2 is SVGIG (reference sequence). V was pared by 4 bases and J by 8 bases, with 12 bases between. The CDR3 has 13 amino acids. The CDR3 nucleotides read TGTGCCTGGACTTACACAGATGATTCACCCCTCCACTTT. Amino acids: CAWTYTDDSPLHF.

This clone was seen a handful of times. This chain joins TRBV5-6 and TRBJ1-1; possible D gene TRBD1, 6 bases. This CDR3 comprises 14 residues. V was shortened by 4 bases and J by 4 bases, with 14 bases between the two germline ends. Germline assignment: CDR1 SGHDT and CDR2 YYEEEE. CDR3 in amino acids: CASSVRGPVTEAFF. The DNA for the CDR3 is TGTGCCAGCAGCGTCAGGGGTCCTGTCACTGAAGCTTTCTTT.

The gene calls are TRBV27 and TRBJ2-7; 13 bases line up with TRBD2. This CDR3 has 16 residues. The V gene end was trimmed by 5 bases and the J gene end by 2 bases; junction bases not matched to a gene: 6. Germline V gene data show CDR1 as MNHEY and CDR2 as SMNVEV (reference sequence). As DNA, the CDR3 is TGTGCCAGCAGTGGACTAGCGGGGGTACCTGCCTACGAGCAGTACTTC. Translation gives CASSGLAGVPAYEQYF.

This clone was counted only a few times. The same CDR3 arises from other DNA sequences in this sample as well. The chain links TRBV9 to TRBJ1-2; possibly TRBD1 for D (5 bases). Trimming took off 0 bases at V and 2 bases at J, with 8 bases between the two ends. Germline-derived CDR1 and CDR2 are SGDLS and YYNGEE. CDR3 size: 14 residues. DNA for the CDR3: TGTGCCAGCAGCGTAGGTCAGGGCAACTATGGCTACACCTTC. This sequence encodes CASSVGQGNYGYTF. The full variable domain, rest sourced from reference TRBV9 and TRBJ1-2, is DSGVTQTPKHLITATGQRVTLRCSPRSGDLSVYWYQQSLDQGLQFLIQYYNGEERAKGNILERFSAQQFPDLHSELNLSSLELGDSALYFCASSVGQGNYGYTFGSGTRLTVV.

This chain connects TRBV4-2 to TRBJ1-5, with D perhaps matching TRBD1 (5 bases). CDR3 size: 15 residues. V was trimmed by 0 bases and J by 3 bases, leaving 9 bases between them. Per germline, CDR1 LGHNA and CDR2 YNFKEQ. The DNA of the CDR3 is TGTGCCAGCAGCCAAGACGGGACCAACAATCAGCCCCAGCATTTT. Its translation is CASSQDGTNNQPQHF.

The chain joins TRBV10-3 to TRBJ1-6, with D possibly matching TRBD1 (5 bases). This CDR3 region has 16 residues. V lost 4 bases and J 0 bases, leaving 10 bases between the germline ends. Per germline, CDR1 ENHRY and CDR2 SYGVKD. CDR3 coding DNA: TGTGCCATCAGTGTTCGGGGGAACTCCTATAATTCACCCCTCCACTTT. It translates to CAISVRGNSYNSPLHF.

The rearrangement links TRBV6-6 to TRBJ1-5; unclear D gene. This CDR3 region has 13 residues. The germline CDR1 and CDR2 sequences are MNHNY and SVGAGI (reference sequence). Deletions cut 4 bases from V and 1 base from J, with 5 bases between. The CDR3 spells CASSSRSNQPQHF. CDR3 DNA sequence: TGTGCCAGCAGTTCTCGGAGCAATCAGCCCCAGCATTTT.

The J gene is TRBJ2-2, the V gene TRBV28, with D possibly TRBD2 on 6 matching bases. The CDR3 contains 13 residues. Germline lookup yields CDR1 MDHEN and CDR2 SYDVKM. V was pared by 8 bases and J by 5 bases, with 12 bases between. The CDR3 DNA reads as TGTGCCAGCTATTCTCGGGGGACCGGGGAGCTGTTTTTT. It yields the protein CASYSRGTGELFF.

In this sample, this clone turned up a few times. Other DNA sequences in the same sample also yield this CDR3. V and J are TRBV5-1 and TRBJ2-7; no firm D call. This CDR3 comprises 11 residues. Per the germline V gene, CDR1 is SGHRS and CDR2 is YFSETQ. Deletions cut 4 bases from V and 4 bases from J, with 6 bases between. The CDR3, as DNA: TGCGCCAGCAGCGGAGCTTACGAGCAGTACTTC. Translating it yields CASSGAYEQYF.

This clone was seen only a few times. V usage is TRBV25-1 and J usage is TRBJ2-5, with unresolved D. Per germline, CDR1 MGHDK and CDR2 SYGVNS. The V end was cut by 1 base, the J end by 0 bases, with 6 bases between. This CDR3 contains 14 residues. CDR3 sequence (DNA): TGTGCCAGCAGTGAATTCAGACACCAAGAGACCCAGTACTTC. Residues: CASSEFRHQETQYF.

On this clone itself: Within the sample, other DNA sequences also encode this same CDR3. The CDR3 DNA reads as TGTGCCAGCAGCCAAGAGACAGGGCGGAATCAGCCCCAGCATTTT. It is translated as CASSQETGRNQPQHF. V gene TRBV4-2 combines with J gene TRBJ1-5; 7 bases agree with TRBD1. The germline gives CDR1 LGHNA, CDR2 YNFKEQ. This CDR3 is 15 amino acids long. The junction had 3 bases not matched to a gene; V was cut back by 0 bases and J by 4 bases.